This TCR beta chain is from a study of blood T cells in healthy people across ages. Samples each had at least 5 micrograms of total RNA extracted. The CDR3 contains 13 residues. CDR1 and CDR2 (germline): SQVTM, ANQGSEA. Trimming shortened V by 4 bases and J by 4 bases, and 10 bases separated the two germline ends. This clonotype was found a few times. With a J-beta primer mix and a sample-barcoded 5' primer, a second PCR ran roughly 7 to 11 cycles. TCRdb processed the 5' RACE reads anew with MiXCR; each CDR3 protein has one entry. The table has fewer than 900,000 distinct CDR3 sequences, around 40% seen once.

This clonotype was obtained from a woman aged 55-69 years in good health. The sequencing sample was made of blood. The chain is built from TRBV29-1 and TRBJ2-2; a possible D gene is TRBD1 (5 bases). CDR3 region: CSVGQTTTGELFF. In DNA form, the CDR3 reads TGCAGCGTTGGACAGACGACCACCGGGGAGCTGTTTTTT.